These 20 T cell receptor beta chains share one sample of origin, sequenced in a study of T cell responses to AZD1222 COVID-19 vaccine. TCRdb's copy holds only in-frame clones and misses some; the assay was immunoSEQ multiplex PCR. Of 110,000 or so clones listed, around 88% were seen once; the top ten hold under 6.5%. The source material was peripheral blood, sampled 28 days after the second AZD1222 dose. The receptors were gathered from an adult who received the AZD1222 COVID-19 vaccine.

The genes are TRBV15 and TRBJ2-2; 12 nucleotides match TRBD1. V gave up 4 bases and J gave up 4 bases; unmatched junction bases: 1. Germline values: CDR1 LNHNV, CDR2 YYDKDF (reference sequence). The CDR3 has 15 residues. CDR3 DNA sequence: TGTGCCACCAGCACGGGACAGGGGGCCACCGGGGAGCTGTTTTTT. Its protein is CATSTGQGATGELFF.

V and J are TRBV6-2 or TRBV6-3 and TRBJ1-1, with D possibly being TRBD1 (5 bases). CDR1 and CDR2 (germline): MNHEY, SVGEGT. This CDR3 contains 14 residues. With 2 bases removed from V and 6 bases from J, the gap between germline ends came to 13 bases. The CDR3 coding sequence is TGTGCCAGCAGTTACGGGGGGAGTCTCCCTGAAGCTTTCTTT. Translating gives CASSYGGSLPEAFF.

The chain employs TRBV11-3 and TRBJ2-7; the match to TRBD1 covers 10 bases. V trimming: 5 bases; J trimming: 0 bases; junction bases outside the gene matches: 4. There are 15 residues in the CDR3. CDR1 and CDR2 (germline): SGHNT, YENEEA. The CDR3 DNA follows: TGTGCCAGCAGCCGAGGACAGGGGGGCTCCTACGAGCAGTACTTC. Its translation is CASSRGQGGSYEQYF.

The chain uses TRBV18 and TRBJ1-1, with D hard to call. The CDR3 is 15 amino acids. Between the trimmed V and J ends, which lost 3 bases and 1 base, there was a span of 12 bases. Germline CDR1 KGHSH, CDR2 LQKENI. CDR3 sequence reads: CASSPQTTGNTEAFF. CDR3 in DNA: TGTGCCAGCTCACCCCAAACCACGGGGAACACTGAAGCTTTCTTT. Drawing the rest from reference TRBV18 and TRBJ1-1, the complete variable domain is NAGVMQNPRHLVRRRGQEARLRCSPMKGHSHVYWYRQLPEEGLKFMVYLQKENIIDESGMPKERFSAEFPKEGPSILRIQQVVRGDSAAYFCASSPQTTGNTEAFFGQGTRLTVV.

V is TRBV9 and J is TRBJ2-6; no clear D gene. The germline V gene has CDR1 SGDLS and CDR2 YYNGEE. This CDR3 contains 15 residues. V was pared by 2 bases and J by 2 bases, with 8 bases between. CDR3: CASSVLSTGANVLTF. The DNA of the CDR3 is TGTGCCAGCAGCGTTTTAAGCACTGGGGCCAACGTCCTGACTTTC.

The chain has TRBV4-3 and TRBJ1-6; D might be TRBD1 (5 bases). This CDR3 has 16 residues. The germline V and J ends were trimmed by 1 base and 7 bases, with 14 bases remaining between them. Germline assignment: CDR1 LGHNA and CDR2 YSLEER. This CDR3 is CASSQGTGVDNSPLHF. Here the CDR3 DNA reads TGCGCCAGCAGCCAAGGGACGGGGGTGGACAATTCACCCCTCCACTTT.

For the CDR3, the DNA is TGTGCCAGCAGTCGACAGAGGATGAACACTGAAGCTTTCTTT. Amino acid sequence: CASSRQRMNTEAFF. The chain carries TRBV2 and TRBJ1-1; TRBD1 might be the D (5 bases). This CDR3 region has 14 residues. With 5 bases removed from V and 0 bases from J, the gap between germline ends came to 10 bases. From germline, CDR1 is SNHLY and CDR2 FYNNEI.

This rearrangement joins TRBV5-1 to TRBJ2-7; 7 positions match TRBD2. This CDR3 has 15 residues. Germline V gives CDR1 SGHRS, CDR2 YFSETQ. V dropped 3 bases and J dropped 7; count of bases not matched to a gene: 13. CDR3 nucleotides: TGCGCCAGCAGCTCCCTGGGATTGGCGGGGGTTGAGCAGTACTTC. It translates to CASSSLGLAGVEQYF.

This chain joins TRBV7-2 and TRBJ1-2, with D unclear. The CDR3 spans 14 residues. Trimming cost V 1 base and J 5 bases, with 11 bases left between them. The germline V gene has CDR1 SGHTA and CDR2 FQGNSA. CDR3 in DNA: TGTGCCAGCAGCTTAGATGCGGCCGGTTATGGCTACACCTTC. Translation: CASSLDAAGYGYTF.

This chain uses TRBV6-5 with TRBJ1-2, with D uncertain. The CDR3 is made up of 13 amino acids. Between the trimmed V and J ends, which lost 5 bases and 8 bases, there was a span of 15 bases. CDR1 and CDR2 from the germline V gene are MNHEY and SVGAGI. The CDR3 sequence: CASSREVLRGYTF. CDR3 in DNA: TGTGCCAGCAGTCGGGAGGTTCTGCGCGGCTACACCTTC.

This clone occurred once. The genes are TRBV6-6 and TRBJ1-1; no firm D call. The CDR3 covers 13 residues. CDR1 is MNHNY, CDR2 SVGAGI, per germline (reference sequence). With 6 bases removed from V and 1 base from J, the gap between germline ends came to 9 bases. The CDR3, as DNA: TGTGCCAGCAGCCCAAACAAGAACACTGAAGCTTTCTTT. Amino acids: CASSPNKNTEAFF.

The chain recombines TRBV11-2 with TRBJ1-2; D remains unclear. The V and J ends lost 1 base and 1 base respectively, with 10 bases between them. Germline V CDR1 and CDR2: SGHAT, FQNNGV. The CDR3 is 15 amino acids. The CDR3 here is CASSLATNHNYGYTF. The CDR3 region has the DNA TGTGCCAGCAGCTTAGCAACCAACCATAACTATGGCTACACCTTC.

V gene TRBV28 combines with J gene TRBJ2-7; D possibly corresponds to TRBD1 (5 bases). CDR3 size: 14 residues. Germline V gene sequence: CDR1 MDHEN, CDR2 SYDVKM. V was shortened by 5 bases and J by 3 bases, with 14 bases between the two germline ends. The CDR3 here is CASSANRIHYEQYF. The DNA of the CDR3 is TGTGCCAGCAGTGCTAACAGGATTCACTACGAGCAGTACTTC.

The CDR3 DNA reads TGTGCCAGCAGCCAAGACAGGACTAGTAATGAAAAACTGTTTTTT. Protein: CASSQDRTSNEKLFF. This rearrangement joins TRBV4-2 to TRBJ1-4, with D unresolved. The germline V gene encodes CDR1 LGHNA and CDR2 YNFKEQ. The germline V and J ends were trimmed by 0 bases and 4 bases, with 9 bases remaining between them. The CDR3 has 15 residues.

J is TRBJ2-1 and V is TRBV5-6; 7 bases align to TRBD1. V shed 6 bases, J shed 4 bases, and the junction held 10 bases outside the gene matches. The CDR3 spans 15 residues. CDR1 and CDR2 from the germline V gene are SGHDT and YYEEEE. CDR3 sequence: CASIPGRGSYNEQFF. Written as DNA, the CDR3 is TGTGCCAGCATCCCCGGCAGGGGGTCTTACAATGAGCAGTTCTTC.

This chain joins TRBV9 and TRBJ1-2; perhaps TRBD1 as D (6 bases). The CDR3 is 16 amino acids. Trimming shortened V by 2 bases and J by 0 bases, and 14 bases separated the two germline ends. Germline values: CDR1 SGDLS, CDR2 YYNGEE. As DNA, the CDR3 is TGTGCCAGCAGCGTCACCGACAGGCAACCTAACTATGGCTACACCTTC. Its translation: CASSVTDRQPNYGYTF.

The J gene is TRBJ2-7, the V gene TRBV5-1, with D maybe TRBD1 (6 bases). Germline assignment: CDR1 SGHRS and CDR2 YFSETQ. This CDR3 spans 12 amino acids. Trimming cost V 4 bases and J 5 bases, with 10 bases left between them. The CDR3 nucleotides are TGCGCCAGCAGCCCTCAGGGGAACGAGCAGTACTTC. Translation: CASSPQGNEQYF.

The chain combines TRBV10-3 with TRBJ2-6; D gene unclear. V was trimmed by 5 bases and J by 0 bases, leaving 8 bases between them. The CDR3 spans 15 residues. Germline V gene sequence: CDR1 ENHRY, CDR2 SYGVKD. In DNA form, the CDR3 reads TGTGCCATCAGTTCAGTTCTCTCTGGGGCCAACGTCCTGACTTTC. Protein: CAISSVLSGANVLTF.

This clone appeared a few times. The chain recombines TRBV12-5 with TRBJ1-3; D possibly corresponds to TRBD1 (5 bases). Germline CDR1 and CDR2: LGHNT and FRNRAP. This CDR3 comprises 15 residues. V was shortened by 4 bases and J by 1 base, with 11 bases between the two germline ends. The CDR3, as DNA: TGTGCTAGTGGTTCCCGCCAGGGATCTGGAAACACCATATATTTT. It translates to CASGSRQGSGNTIYF.

This clone appeared a single time. This chain connects TRBV7-9 to TRBJ1-1; 7 bases map to TRBD1. Germline CDR1 SEHNR, CDR2 FQNEAQ (reference sequence). The CDR3 sequence is 17 residues long. V shed 5 bases and J 4 bases; nucleotides not matched to a gene: 16. CDR3 sequence reads: CASSPSWGEGAGTEAFF. CDR3 coding DNA: TGTGCCAGCAGCCCGTCGTGGGGTGAGGGGGCCGGCACTGAAGCTTTCTTT. Combining the CDR3 with reference TRBV7-9 and TRBJ1-1 gives the whole variable domain DTGVSQNPRHKITKRGQNVTFRCDPISEHNRLYWYRQTLGQGPEFLTYFQNEAQLEKSRLLSDRFSAERPKGSFSTLEIQRTEQGDSAMYLCASSPSWGEGAGTEAFFGQGTRLTVV.